These 19 T cell receptor beta chains were all obtained from the same sample, sequenced in a study of cytomegalovirus exposure and HLA in healthy donors (dated by TCRdb to between 2016 and 2019). Libraries were built with the immunoSEQ multiplex PCR assay. The multiplex PCR relied on a mix of 60 forward primers for TCR Vbeta segments and 13 reverse primers for TCR Jbeta segments. Drawn from immuneACCESS, this table holds only the in-frame rearrangements with V and J called that TCRdb kept. Clones are partly lost; checked studies trace under half to an unresolved V gene and leave the rest unexplained. The sample yields 100,000 or so clones; just under 75% were counted once. In total, the top ten clones hold roughly 2.6% of the sample. Sequencing was done on a sample of PBMCs. All receptors come from a man aged 45-60 years in good health and CMV-seropositive.

This chain uses TRBV15 with TRBJ1-1; 9 nucleotides match TRBD1. The germline gives CDR1 LNHNV, CDR2 YYDKDF (reference sequence). With V trimmed by 0 bases and J by 6 bases, 5 bases remained unmatched. This CDR3 comprises 15 residues. The DNA of the CDR3 is TGTGCCACCAGCAGAGAAGGGACAGGGAGGTCTGAAGCTTTCTTT. This translates into CATSREGTGRSEAFF.

The chain is built from TRBV28 and TRBJ1-2; D unclear. Trimming cost V 5 bases and J 5 bases, with 12 bases left between them. The CDR3 sequence is 13 residues long. Looked up from germline, CDR1 is MDHEN and CDR2 is SYDVKM. CDR3 amino acids: CASSPTHGYGYTF. The CDR3 DNA reads as TGTGCCAGCAGTCCGACCCACGGGTATGGCTACACCTTC.

V and J are TRBV10-2 and TRBJ1-2; D is ambiguous. This CDR3 is 14 amino acids long. The V end lost 2 bases, the J end lost 2 bases, and 9 bases lay between the germline ends. Germline V CDR1 and CDR2: WSHSY, SAAADI. The CDR3 reads CASSEGGKNYGYTF. CDR3 nucleotides: TGCGCCAGCAGTGAGGGCGGCAAAAACTATGGCTACACCTTC.

The chain employs TRBV29-1 and TRBJ2-2; D perhaps matches TRBD1 (5 bases). Germline V gene sequence: CDR1 SQVTM, CDR2 ANQGSEA. The CDR3 loop spans 16 amino acids. Trimming removed 4 bases at V and 6 bases at J, with 21 bases between. CDR3 nucleotides: TGCAGCGTTGGATGGGTTACAGCCGGCAGGGCCGGGGAGCTGTTTTTT. This encodes CSVGWVTAGRAGELFF.

This clone was counted a single time. The rearrangement joins TRBV2 to TRBJ1-4; TRBD1 agrees at 7 bases. The CDR3 totals 13 residues. In germline, CDR1 is SNHLY, CDR2 FYNNEI. Trimming removed 6 bases from V and 8 bases from J; junction bases left unmatched: 6. The CDR3 region has the DNA TGTGCCAGCAGAAGGGGGCAACGGGAAAAACTGTTTTTT. It codes for CASRRGQREKLFF.

The chain employs TRBV5-1 and TRBJ1-2; D unclear. V was trimmed by 0 bases and J by 6 bases, leaving 6 bases between them. The CDR3 spans 12 residues. The V gene's germline CDR1 is SGHRS and CDR2 YFSETQ. The CDR3 loop reads CASSLEGDGYTF. For the CDR3, the DNA is TGCGCCAGCAGCTTGGAGGGAGATGGCTACACCTTC.

V gene TRBV6-5 combines with J gene TRBJ2-1; TRBD2 is a possible D gene (5 bases). The length of the CDR3 is 14 residues. The V gene's germline CDR1 is MNHEY and CDR2 SVGAGI. The germline V and J ends were trimmed by 5 bases and 9 bases, with 17 bases remaining between them. CDR3 amino acids: CASSATLGRGEQFF. The CDR3 nucleotides are TGTGCCAGCAGTGCCACACTAGGTCGGGGTGAGCAGTTCTTC.

The J gene is TRBJ2-7, the V gene TRBV5-1; perhaps TRBD2 as D (6 bases). The J call may be in error: the DNA end matches TRBJ2-5 better. Germline V lookup: CDR1 SGHRS, CDR2 YFSETQ. The CDR3 has 15 amino acids. The CDR3 DNA is TGCGCCAGCAGCCCCTGGGCGGGGAATGAAGAGACCCAGTACTTC. Protein sequence: CASSPWAGNEETQYF.

This CDR3 reads CAWSESGREETQYF. The CDR3 DNA reads TGTGCCTGGAGTGAAAGCGGGAGGGAAGAGACCCAGTACTTC. The chain has TRBV30 and TRBJ2-5; TRBD2 matches 10 bases. The CDR3 length is 14 residues. The germline CDR1 and CDR2 sequences are GTSNPN and SVGIG (reference sequence). V was clipped by 1 base and J by 3 bases; unmatched bases: 2.

A word on this clone: Other nucleotide sequences in the sample specify the same CDR3. This sequence joins TRBV9 and TRBJ2-7; 7 bases agree with TRBD1. The CDR3 has 14 residues. CDR1 is SGDLS and CDR2 is YYNGEE in the germline V gene. V lost 3 bases and J lost 1; bases outside the gene matches: 4. The CDR3 loop reads CASSATGLSYEQYF. The CDR3 region has the DNA TGTGCCAGCAGCGCGACAGGGTTATCCTACGAGCAGTACTTC. Variable domain in full (rest from reference TRBV9 and TRBJ2-7): DSGVTQTPKHLITATGQRVTLRCSPRSGDLSVYWYQQSLDQGLQFLIQYYNGEERAKGNILERFSAQQFPDLHSELNLSSLELGDSALYFCASSATGLSYEQYFGPGTRLTVT.

This clone has only one observation. The chain recombines TRBV14 with TRBJ2-3; TRBD1 is a possible D gene (6 bases). CDR3 length equals 14 residues. CDR1 SGHDN and CDR2 FVKESK come from the germline V gene. Trimming removed 3 bases from V and 0 bases from J, with 7 bases in between. CDR3 region: CASSQGASTDTQYF. CDR3 bases: TGTGCCAGCAGCCAGGGGGCGAGCACAGATACGCAGTATTTT. The whole variable domain, filled in from reference TRBV14 and TRBJ2-3, reads EAGVTQFPSHSVIEKGQTVTLRCDPISGHDNLYWYRRVMGKEIKFLLHFVKESKQDESGMPNNRFLAERTGGTYSTLKVQPAELEDSGVYFCASSQGASTDTQYFGPGTRLTVL.

The chain carries TRBV2 and TRBJ1-2; 10 nucleotides match TRBD1. CDR1 is SNHLY and CDR2 is FYNNEI in the germline V gene. The CDR3 consists of 15 residues. Trimming at V came to 5 bases and at J to 4 bases, leaving 7 bases not matched to a gene. CDR3 sequence: CASSQGQGESYGYTF. The CDR3 DNA is TGTGCCAGCAGTCAAGGACAGGGGGAAAGCTATGGCTACACCTTC. The variable domain in full, completed from reference TRBV2 and TRBJ1-2, reads EPEVTQTPSHQVTQMGQEVILRCVPISNHLYFYWYRQILGQKVEFLVSFYNNEISEKSEIFDDQFSVERPDGSNFTLKIRSTKLEDSAMYFCASSQGQGESYGYTFGSGTRLTVV.

The chain couples TRBV15 to TRBJ2-1; 9 nucleotides align to TRBD1. The length of the CDR3 is 17 residues. Germline assignment: CDR1 LNHNV and CDR2 YYDKDF (reference sequence). Trimming at V came to 1 base and at J to 5 bases, leaving 9 bases not matched to a gene. The CDR3 protein is CATSRVIDRGVNNEQFF. The DNA for the CDR3 is TGTGCCACCAGCAGAGTCATCGACAGGGGGGTGAACAATGAGCAGTTCTTC.

The rearrangement joins TRBV9 to TRBJ2-3; no reliable D call. This CDR3 comprises 15 residues. CDR1 and CDR2 (germline): SGDLS, YYNGEE. The V gene lost 0 bases and the J gene lost 0 bases, with 8 bases spanning the gap. The CDR3: CASSVVSVSTDTQYF. The CDR3 DNA is TGTGCCAGCAGCGTAGTGTCAGTTAGCACAGATACGCAGTATTTT. The full variable domain, rest sourced from reference TRBV9 and TRBJ2-3, is DSGVTQTPKHLITATGQRVTLRCSPRSGDLSVYWYQQSLDQGLQFLIQYYNGEERAKGNILERFSAQQFPDLHSELNLSSLELGDSALYFCASSVVSVSTDTQYFGPGTRLTVL.

This clone was seen only once. The chain has TRBV2 and TRBJ2-2, with 7 bases matching TRBD2. The junction had 8 bases not matched to a gene; V was cut back by 4 bases and J by 0 bases. The CDR3 consists of 17 residues. CDR1 SNHLY and CDR2 FYNNEI come from the germline V gene. The DNA for the CDR3 is TGTGCCAGCAGTGGGGGCGCGGGAGTTACGAACACCGGGGAGCTGTTTTTT. Encoded protein: CASSGGAGVTNTGELFF.

The gene calls are TRBV9 and TRBJ1-2, with D tentatively TRBD1 (5 bases). The CDR3 totals 15 residues. Germline V gene lookup returns CDR1 SGDLS and CDR2 YYNGEE. The ends were cut back, 0 bases at V and 3 bases at J, with 12 bases in the middle. CDR3 in amino acids: CASSVALGADYGYTF. The CDR3 DNA reads TGTGCCAGCAGCGTAGCTTTAGGGGCAGACTATGGCTACACCTTC.

V and J are TRBV10-3 and TRBJ2-7; maybe TRBD1 (6 bases). The CDR3 has 16 amino acids. V gave up 2 bases and J gave up 2 bases, with 16 bases separating them. Germline lookup yields CDR1 ENHRY and CDR2 SYGVKD. The CDR3 region has the DNA TGTGCCATCAGTGAGGTCCCAGGGGCGTTGACCTACGAGCAGTACTTC. Protein: CAISEVPGALTYEQYF.

The chain carries TRBV12-5 and TRBJ2-7; D gene unclear. CDR3 length equals 13 residues. Trimming left V 1 base short and J 2 bases short, with 6 bases between. Germline assignment: CDR1 LGHNT and CDR2 FRNRAP. CDR3 loop: CASGLGEAYEQYF. DNA for the CDR3: TGTGCTAGTGGTTTGGGTGAGGCCTACGAGCAGTACTTC.

The chain uses TRBV10-3 and TRBJ2-1; 9 positions agree with TRBD2. Trimming took 4 bases from V and 8 from J; bases not matched to a gene: 6. The CDR3 loop spans 14 amino acids. The germline gives CDR1 ENHRY, CDR2 SYGVKD. CDR3 residues: CAISALAGNDEQFF. The CDR3, as DNA: TGTGCCATCAGTGCCCTAGCGGGAAACGATGAGCAGTTCTTC.